This TCR beta chain was identified in a study of cytomegalovirus exposure and HLA in healthy donors. The V and J ends lost 7 bases and 2 bases, in that order; junction bases with no gene match: 4. Per germline, CDR1 LGHNT and CDR2 FRNRAP. The CDR3 has 13 amino acids. PCR involved 60 Vbeta and 13 Jbeta primers. Measured with immunoSEQ multiplex PCR; TCRdb has only the in-frame clones, and not every one. This sample contains around 78,000 clones. The V and J genes are TRBV12-5 and TRBJ1-2; the match to TRBD1 covers 7 bases. The TCR comes from a man younger than 30 in good health and CMV-seropositive. The sequencing sample was made of PBMCs. The CDR3 nucleotides read TGTGCTAGTGCCCCGGACAGGAACTATGGCTACACCTTC. Its translation: CASAPDRNYGYTF.